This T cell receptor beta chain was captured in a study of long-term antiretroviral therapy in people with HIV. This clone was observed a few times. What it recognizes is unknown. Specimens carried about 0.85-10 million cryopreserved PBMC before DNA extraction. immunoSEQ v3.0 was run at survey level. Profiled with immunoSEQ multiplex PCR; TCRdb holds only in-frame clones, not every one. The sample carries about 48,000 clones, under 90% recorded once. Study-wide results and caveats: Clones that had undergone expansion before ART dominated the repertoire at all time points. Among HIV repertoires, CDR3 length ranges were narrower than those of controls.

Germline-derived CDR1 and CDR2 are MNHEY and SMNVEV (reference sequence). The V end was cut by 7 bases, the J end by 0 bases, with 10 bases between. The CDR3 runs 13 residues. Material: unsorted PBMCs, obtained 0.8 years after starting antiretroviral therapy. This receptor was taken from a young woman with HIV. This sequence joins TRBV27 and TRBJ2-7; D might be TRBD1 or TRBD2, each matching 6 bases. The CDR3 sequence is CASTRGLSYEQYF. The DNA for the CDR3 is TGTGCCAGCACCAGGGGACTCTCCTACGAGCAGTACTTC.